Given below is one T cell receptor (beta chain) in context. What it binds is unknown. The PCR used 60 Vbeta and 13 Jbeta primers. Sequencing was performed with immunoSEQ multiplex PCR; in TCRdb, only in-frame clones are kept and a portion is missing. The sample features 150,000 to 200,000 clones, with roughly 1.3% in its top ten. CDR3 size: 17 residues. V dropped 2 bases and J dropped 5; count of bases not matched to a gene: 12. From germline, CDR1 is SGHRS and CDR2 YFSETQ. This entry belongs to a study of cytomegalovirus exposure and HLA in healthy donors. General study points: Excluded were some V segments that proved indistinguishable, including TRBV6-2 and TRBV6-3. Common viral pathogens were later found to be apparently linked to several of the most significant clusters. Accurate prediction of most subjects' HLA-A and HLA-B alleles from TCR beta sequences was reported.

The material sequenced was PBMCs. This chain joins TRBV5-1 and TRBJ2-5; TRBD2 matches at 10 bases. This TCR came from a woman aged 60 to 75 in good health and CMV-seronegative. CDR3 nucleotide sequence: TGCGCCAGCAGCTTTGGACTAGCGGAAAACTCGTGGGAGACCCAGTACTTC. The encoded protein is CASSFGLAENSWETQYF. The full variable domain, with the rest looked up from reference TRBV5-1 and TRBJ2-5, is KAGVTQTPRYLIKTRGQQVTLSCSPISGHRSVSWYQQTPGQGLQFLFEYFSETQRNKGNFPGRFSGRQFSNSRSEMNVSTLELGDSALYLCASSFGLAENSWETQYFGPGTRLLVL.